This T cell receptor beta chain is from a study of blood T cell repertoires in COVID-19. A Seattle source enrolled patients during active infection and followed them longitudinally. The V gene's germline CDR1 is SGHTA and CDR2 FQGNSA. Germline trimming cut 3 bases from V and 4 bases from J; bases unmatched to any gene: 6. This CDR3 has 15 residues. Original analysis: Using reference gene primer amplification, nucleated cell counts were estimated. Sequencing used immunoSEQ multiplex PCR; TCRdb keeps in-frame clones, though not all of them. The DNA gave D and trimming, while V, J and clone size come from that table. This sample yields about 260,000 clones, of which more than 90% are seen a single time; approximately 2.6% belongs to the top ten.

This receptor was taken from a person aged 18 to 35 with COVID-19, enrolled during active disease. The chain combines TRBV7-2 with TRBJ1-5; 7 bases map to TRBD1. The sequenced material came from peripheral blood. CDR3 residues: CASSFGDRVNQPQHF. CDR3 in DNA: TGTGCCAGCAGCTTCGGGGACAGAGTAAATCAGCCCCAGCATTTT.